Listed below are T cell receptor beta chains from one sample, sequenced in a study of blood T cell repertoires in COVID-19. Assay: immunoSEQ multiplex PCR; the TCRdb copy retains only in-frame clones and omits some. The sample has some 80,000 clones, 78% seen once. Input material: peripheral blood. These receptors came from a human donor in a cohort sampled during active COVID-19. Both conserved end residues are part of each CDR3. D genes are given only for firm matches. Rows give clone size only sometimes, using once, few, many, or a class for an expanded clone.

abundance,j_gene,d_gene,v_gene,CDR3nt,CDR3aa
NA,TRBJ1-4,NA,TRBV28,TGTGCCAGCAGTCCAGGGTTAGCTAATGAAAAACTGTTTTTT,CASSPGLANEKLFF
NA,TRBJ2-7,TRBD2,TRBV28,TGTGCCAGCAGTTTGGGTATAAGCGGGAGCTACGAGCAGTACTTC,CASSLGISGSYEQYF
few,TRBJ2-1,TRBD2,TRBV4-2,TGTGCCAGCAGCCAAGTGATCCCCGGGACTAGCGGGGCCCGGGGTTACAATGAGCAGTTCTTC,CASSQVIPGTSGARGYNEQFF
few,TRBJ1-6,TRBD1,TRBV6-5,TGTGCCAGCAGCTACGGACAGGGGGGGAATTCACCCCTCCACTTT,CASSYGQGGNSPLHF
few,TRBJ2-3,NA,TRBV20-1,TGCAGTGCTAGTCCGGCGGGGGCCAGCACAGATACGCAGTATTTT,CSASPAGASTDTQYF
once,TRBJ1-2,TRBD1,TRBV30,TGTGCCTGGAGTGGGGGTTACAGGGGATATGGCTACACCTTC,CAWSGGYRGYGYTF
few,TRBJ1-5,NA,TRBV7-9,TGTGCCAGCAGCCCCGGTAATCAGCCCCAGCATTTT,CASSPGNQPQHF
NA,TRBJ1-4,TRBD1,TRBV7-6,TGTGCCAGCAGCCTCGGACAGGGGGCCGGAAAACTGTTTTTT,CASSLGQGAGKLFF
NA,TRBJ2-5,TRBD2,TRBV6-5,TGTGCCAGCATCTATGCCGGGGGGACTCAAGAGACCCAGTACTTC,CASIYAGGTQETQYF
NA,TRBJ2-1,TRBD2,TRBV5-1,TGCGCCAGCAGCTTCGGGACTAGCGGGGACAATGAGCAGTTCTTC,CASSFGTSGDNEQFF
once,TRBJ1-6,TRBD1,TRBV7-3,TGTGCCAGCAGCTTATCGGGACAGGGTGGTTCACCCCTCCACTTT,CASSLSGQGGSPLHF
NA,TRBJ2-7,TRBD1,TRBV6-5,TGTGCCAGCAGTCTATACCGGGACAGGGTATTAGAGCAGTACTTC,CASSLYRDRVLEQYF
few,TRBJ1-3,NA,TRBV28,TGTGCCAGCAGTGCCCAATACCCTAGAAACACCATATATTTT,CASSAQYPRNTIYF
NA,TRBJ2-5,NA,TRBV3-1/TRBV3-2,TGTGCCAGCAGCCAAGTATTTCTTGGCGGGCGGGGGACAAAAGAGACCCAGTACTTC,CASSQVFLGGRGTKETQYF
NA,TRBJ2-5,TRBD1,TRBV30,TGTGCCTGTACCCGACAGGGGACGGGGGAGACCCAGTACTTC,CACTRQGTGETQYF
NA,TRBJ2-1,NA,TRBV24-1,TGTGCCACCAGCCAACCAGGGGGGAATGAGCAGTTCTTC,CATSQPGGNEQFF
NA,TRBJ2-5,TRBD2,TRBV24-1,TGTGCCACCAGTGATGGACTAGCGGGAGTAATCGCAGAGACCCAGTACTTC,CATSDGLAGVIAETQYF
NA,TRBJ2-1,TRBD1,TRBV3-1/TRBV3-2,TGTGCCAGCAGCCAAGATTCAACTCGGGACAGCTACAATGAGCAGTTCTTC,CASSQDSTRDSYNEQFF
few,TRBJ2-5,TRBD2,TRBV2,TGTGCCAGCTGTAGCGGGAGGGTACAAGAGACCCAGTACTTC,CASCSGRVQETQYF
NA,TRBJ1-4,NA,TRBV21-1,TGTGCCAGCGGGGGGGGTGAAGCTAATGAAAAACTGTTTTTT,CASGGGEANEKLFF
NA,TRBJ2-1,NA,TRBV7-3,TGTGCCAGCAGCGGACTTCGTAAGAGCTCCTACAATGAGCAGTTCTTC,CASSGLRKSSYNEQFF
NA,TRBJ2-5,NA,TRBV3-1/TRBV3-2,TGTGCCAGCAGCCAACCACCAGGGGGGATTTGGCAAGAGACCCAGTACTTC,CASSQPPGGIWQETQYF
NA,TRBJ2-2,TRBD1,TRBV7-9,TGTGCCAGCAGCATAGCAACAGGGGCGTCGATCGGGGAGCTGTTTTTT,CASSIATGASIGELFF
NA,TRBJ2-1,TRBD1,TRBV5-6,TGTGCCAGCAGTTCGGACAGGGGGCGCCTCAATGAGCAGTTCTTC,CASSSDRGRLNEQFF
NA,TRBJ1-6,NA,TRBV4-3,TGCGCCAGCAGCGTACGCAAGGGGGGGGATTCACCCCTCCACTTT,CASSVRKGGDSPLHF
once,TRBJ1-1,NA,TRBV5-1,TGCGCCAGCAGCTCCGGCGGGATTATTCACACTGAAGCTTTCTTT,CASSSGGIIHTEAFF
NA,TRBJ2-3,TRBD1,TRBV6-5,TGTGCCAGCAGTTACTCGAGCAGGGGGGATACGCAGTATTTT,CASSYSSRGDTQYF
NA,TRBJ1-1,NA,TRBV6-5,TGTGCCAGCAGCTTGGACGGGGACACTGAAGCTTTCTTT,CASSLDGDTEAFF
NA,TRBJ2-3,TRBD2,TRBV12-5,TGTGCTAGTGGTTTGTACGCTAGCGGGGGCCTCACAGATACGCAGTATTTT,CASGLYASGGLTDTQYF
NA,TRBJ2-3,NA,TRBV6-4,TGTGCCAGCAGTGAGGGCGACACAGATACGCAGTATTTT,CASSEGDTDTQYF
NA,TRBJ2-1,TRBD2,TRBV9,TGTGCCAGCAGCACCTGGGGGGCTAGCGGGAGAGGTGAGCAGTTCTTC,CASSTWGASGRGEQFF
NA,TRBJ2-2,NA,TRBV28,TGTGCCACACACAGGTCCCCTCTGACCGGGGAGCTGTTTTTT,CATHRSPLTGELFF